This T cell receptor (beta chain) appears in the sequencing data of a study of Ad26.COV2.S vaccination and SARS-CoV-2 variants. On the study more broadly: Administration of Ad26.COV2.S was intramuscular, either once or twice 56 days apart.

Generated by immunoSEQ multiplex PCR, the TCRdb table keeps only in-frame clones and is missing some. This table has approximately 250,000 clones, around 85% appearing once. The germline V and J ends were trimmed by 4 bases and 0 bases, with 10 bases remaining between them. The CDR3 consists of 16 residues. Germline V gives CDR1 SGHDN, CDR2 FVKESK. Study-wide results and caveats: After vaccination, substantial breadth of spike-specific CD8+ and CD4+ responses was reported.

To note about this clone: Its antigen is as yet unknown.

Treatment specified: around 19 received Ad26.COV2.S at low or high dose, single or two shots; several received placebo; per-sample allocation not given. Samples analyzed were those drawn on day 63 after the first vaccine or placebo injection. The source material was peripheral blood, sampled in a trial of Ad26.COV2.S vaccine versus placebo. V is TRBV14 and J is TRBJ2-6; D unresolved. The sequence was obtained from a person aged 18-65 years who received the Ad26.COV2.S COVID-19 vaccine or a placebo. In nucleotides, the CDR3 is TGTGCCAGCAGCCTAGGACGGACCTCTGGGGCCAACGTCCTGACTTTC. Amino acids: CASSLGRTSGANVLTF.